The rows below give T cell receptor beta chains drawn from one sample of a study of PD-L1 blockade in urothelial cancer. Only in-frame clones appear in the TCRdb table, and some are missing; sequencing was by immunoSEQ multiplex PCR. The sample comprises roughly 87,000 clones, roughly 90% of which are singletons, and roughly 5.7% rests with the top ten. The source was PBMCs, collected around atezolizumab (anti-PD-L1) treatment. The receptors derive from a woman between 65 and 79 years old with urothelial cancer. Both conserved end residues are part of each CDR3. The D gene is left open where the match is weak. Size is omitted from some rows. Given values are once, few, many or a class for expanded clones.

clone size	V gene	D gene	J gene	CDR3 protein	CDR3 DNA
.	TRBV9	.	TRBJ2-7	CASSETPRQREQYF	TGTGCCAGCAGCGAAACCCCACGCCAGCGCGAGCAGTACTTC
.	TRBV6-4	TRBD2	TRBJ2-1	CASKKEAGALFTEQFF	TGTGCCAGCAAAAAGGAAGCGGGAGCCCTCTTCACTGAGCAGTTCTTC
.	TRBV7-2	TRBD1	TRBJ2-7	CASSLDRGTYEQYF	TGTGCCAGCAGCTTAGACAGGGGAACCTACGAGCAGTACTTC
.	TRBV7-2	.	TRBJ1-3	CASSRRAGDSGNTIYF	TGTGCCAGCAGCCGTCGCGCAGGGGACTCTGGAAACACCATATATTTT
.	TRBV15	TRBD1	TRBJ2-7	CATSSLSGKTGPPHEQYF	TGTGCCACCAGCAGCTTATCGGGGAAGACAGGGCCCCCCCACGAGCAGTACTTC
.	TRBV28	TRBD2	TRBJ2-7	CASSPPGEGSYEQYF	TGTGCCAGCAGTCCGCCCGGGGAGGGTTCCTACGAGCAGTACTTC
.	TRBV7-2	TRBD1	TRBJ1-1	CASSDRGGTEAFF	TGTGCCAGCAGCGACAGGGGTGGCACTGAAGCTTTCTTT
once	TRBV19	.	TRBJ1-3	CASSIAGTSRNTIYF	TGTGCCAGTAGTATTGCCGGGACATCCAGAAACACCATATATTTT
.	TRBV9	TRBD2	TRBJ2-7	CASSVTGLAGVYEQYF	TGTGCCAGCAGCGTAACCGGACTAGCGGGAGTATACGAGCAGTACTTC
once	TRBV28	.	TRBJ1-3	CASSQFRTFSGNTIYF	TGTGCCAGCAGCCAGTTCAGGACATTCTCTGGAAACACCATATATTTT
.	TRBV28	.	TRBJ2-7	CASRSYYEQYF	TGTGCCAGCAGGTCGTACTACGAGCAGTACTTC
.	TRBV29-1	TRBD1	TRBJ1-4	CSVEDSGGDEKLFF	TGCAGCGTTGAAGATTCAGGGGGAGACGAAAAACTGTTTTTT
.	TRBV28	TRBD2	TRBJ2-5	CASNSGAGGPSFLVETQYF	TGTGCCAGCAATTCTGGAGCGGGAGGGCCCTCATTTCTAGTAGAGACCCAGTACTTC
.	TRBV11-2	.	TRBJ2-7	CASSQHSGMNYEQYF	TGTGCCAGCAGCCAACACTCAGGAATGAACTACGAGCAGTACTTC
.	TRBV9	TRBD1	TRBJ1-3	CASSARQGRGNTIYF	TGTGCCAGCAGCGCCAGACAGGGGCGAGGAAACACCATATATTTT
.	TRBV5-4	TRBD2	TRBJ2-3	CASSSGAGGGTDTQYF	TGTGCCAGCAGCTCAGGAGCGGGGGGGGGCACAGATACGCAGTATTTT
.	TRBV9	.	TRBJ2-7	CASSVARYPYEQYF	TGTGCCAGCAGCGTAGCTAGGTACCCCTACGAGCAGTACTTC
.	TRBV2	.	TRBJ2-5	CASSAAAARQETQYF	TGTGCCAGCAGTGCAGCAGCGGCAAGGCAAGAGACCCAGTACTTC
.	TRBV5-1	.	TRBJ2-7	CASSWDTGYEQYF	TGCGCCAGCAGCTGGGACACAGGCTACGAGCAGTACTTC
.	TRBV28	.	TRBJ1-4	CASSTSRTSTNEKLFF	TGTGCCAGCAGTACCTCAAGGACATCAACTAATGAAAAACTGTTTTTT
once	TRBV7-9	.	TRBJ1-4	CASSVPRGLKANEKLFF	TGTGCCAGCAGCGTTCCGAGGGGACTGAAGGCTAATGAAAAACTGTTTTTT
.	TRBV4-1	TRBD2	TRBJ2-2	CAKKASTGTINTGELFF	TGCGCCAAAAAAGCATCTACCGGGACTATTAACACCGGGGAGCTGTTTTTT
.	TRBV9	.	TRBJ2-1	CASSVVGQASGTEQFF	TGTGCCAGCAGCGTAGTGGGGCAGGCGAGTGGTACTGAGCAGTTCTTC
.	TRBV2	.	TRBJ2-7	CASNQGGMSAYEQYF	TGTGCCAGCAATCAAGGGGGAATGAGTGCCTACGAGCAGTACTTC